These T cell receptor beta chains were read from a single sample in a study of STAT3 mutations in large granular lymphocyte leukemia. Profiling relied on immunoSEQ multiplex PCR, and the TCRdb table lists in-frame clones only, not all of them. The sample contains about 24,000 clones, about 95% of which appear only once. Sequenced: peripheral blood mononuclear cells. These receptors originate from a man aged 35 to 55 with T-cell large granular lymphocyte leukemia. Some clones in this sample may be carry-over from other donors' samples. The CDR3 runs from the conserved cysteine through the conserved F or W. The D gene is left open where the match is weak. Clone size is stated in some rows and not others, as once, few, many or a class when expanded.

d_call: TRBD1; j_call: TRBJ1-1; clone_size: once; cdr3_length: 17; v_call: TRBV18; cdr3_nt: TGTGCCAGCTCACCCCAGGGGGTCGGGTTCCTGAACACTGAAGCTTTCTTT; cdr3_aa: CASSPQGVGFLNTEAFF
d_call: TRBD2; j_call: TRBJ2-1; clone_size: -; cdr3_length: 18; v_call: TRBV4-3; cdr3_nt: TGCGCCAGCAGCCAAGGGACTAGCGGGTCAATTATTCCTAAAGAGCAGTTCTTC; cdr3_aa: CASSQGTSGSIIPKEQFF
d_call: -; j_call: TRBJ2-1; clone_size: -; cdr3_length: 16; v_call: TRBV6-5; cdr3_nt: TGTGCCAGCAGTTACACCGCGGGGGCCCTCTACAATGAGCAGTTCTTC; cdr3_aa: CASSYTAGALYNEQFF
d_call: TRBD1; j_call: TRBJ1-5; clone_size: -; cdr3_length: 13; v_call: TRBV2; cdr3_nt: TGTGCCAGCCGAGTACAGGGGAATCAGCCCCAGCATTTT; cdr3_aa: CASRVQGNQPQHF
d_call: -; j_call: TRBJ2-5; clone_size: -; cdr3_length: 14; v_call: TRBV10-3; cdr3_nt: TGTGCCATCAGTGAGGGACAGCGAGAAGAGACCCAGTACTTC; cdr3_aa: CAISEGQREETQYF
d_call: -; j_call: TRBJ1-6; clone_size: -; cdr3_length: 14; v_call: TRBV27; cdr3_nt: TGTGCCAGCAGTCCTGGCGATTCCGAATCACCCCTCCACTTT; cdr3_aa: CASSPGDSESPLHF
d_call: -; j_call: TRBJ2-2; clone_size: -; cdr3_length: 12; v_call: TRBV13; cdr3_nt: TGTGCCAGCAGCTGGAGGAACGGGGAGCTGTTTTTT; cdr3_aa: CASSWRNGELFF
d_call: -; j_call: TRBJ1-5; clone_size: once; cdr3_length: 14; v_call: TRBV7-2; cdr3_nt: TGTGCCAGCAGCTTAGGGGAGGGCTATCAGCCCCAGCATTTT; cdr3_aa: CASSLGEGYQPQHF
d_call: TRBD1; j_call: TRBJ1-3; clone_size: -; cdr3_length: 13; v_call: TRBV9; cdr3_nt: TGTGCCAGCAGCGCAGGGGGGGGAAACACCATATATTTT; cdr3_aa: CASSAGGGNTIYF
d_call: TRBD2; j_call: TRBJ2-5; clone_size: -; cdr3_length: 17; v_call: TRBV5-1; cdr3_nt: TGCGCCAGCAGCCCGAGGACTAGCGGGGGGGCCAGAGAGACCCAGTACTTC; cdr3_aa: CASSPRTSGGARETQYF
d_call: -; j_call: TRBJ2-7; clone_size: -; cdr3_length: 13; v_call: TRBV28; cdr3_nt: TGTGCCAGCAGCCCTTTGGGGGTCTACGAGCAGTACTTC; cdr3_aa: CASSPLGVYEQYF
d_call: -; j_call: TRBJ1-6; clone_size: once; cdr3_length: 14; v_call: TRBV11-2; cdr3_nt: TGTGCCAGCAGACGCCTGGACAGTTATTCACCCCTCCACTTT; cdr3_aa: CASRRLDSYSPLHF
d_call: -; j_call: TRBJ2-1; clone_size: -; cdr3_length: 16; v_call: TRBV7-9; cdr3_nt: TGTGCCAGCAGCTTACCCCGGGGGGCCTCCTACAATGAGCAGTTCTTC; cdr3_aa: CASSLPRGASYNEQFF
d_call: -; j_call: TRBJ1-5; clone_size: -; cdr3_length: 13; v_call: TRBV30; cdr3_nt: TGTGCCTGGAGTGTTTCCGCCGGCCAGCCCCAGCATTTT; cdr3_aa: CAWSVSAGQPQHF
d_call: TRBD1; j_call: TRBJ2-2; clone_size: -; cdr3_length: 14; v_call: TRBV5-1; cdr3_nt: TGCGCCAGCAGCCGGACAGGGCGTAACGGGGAGCTGTTTTTT; cdr3_aa: CASSRTGRNGELFF
d_call: -; j_call: TRBJ2-3; clone_size: -; cdr3_length: 12; v_call: TRBV9; cdr3_nt: TGTGCGACCGGTGACGGGACAGATACGCAGTATTTT; cdr3_aa: CATGDGTDTQYF
d_call: -; j_call: TRBJ1-6; clone_size: few; cdr3_length: 12; v_call: TRBV11-2; cdr3_nt: TGTGCCAGCCGGTTGGGTAATTCACCCCTCCACTTT; cdr3_aa: CASRLGNSPLHF
d_call: -; j_call: TRBJ1-2; clone_size: -; cdr3_length: 15; v_call: TRBV5-1; cdr3_nt: TGCGCCAGCAGCCTCGGAGGTGAGGGCATCTATGGCTACACCTTC; cdr3_aa: CASSLGGEGIYGYTF
d_call: -; j_call: TRBJ2-3; clone_size: -; cdr3_length: 13; v_call: TRBV7-9; cdr3_nt: TGTGCCAGCAGTGAGTTTAGCACAGATACGCAGTATTTT; cdr3_aa: CASSEFSTDTQYF
d_call: TRBD1; j_call: TRBJ2-7; clone_size: -; cdr3_length: 12; v_call: TRBV30; cdr3_nt: TGTGCCTCGGGACAGGGGTTGCACGAGCAGTACTTC; cdr3_aa: CASGQGLHEQYF
d_call: -; j_call: TRBJ1-1; clone_size: -; cdr3_length: 16; v_call: TRBV18; cdr3_nt: TGTGCCAGCTCGTCCCCTAATACGGGGATAGACACTGAAGCTTTCTTT; cdr3_aa: CASSSPNTGIDTEAFF
d_call: TRBD2; j_call: TRBJ2-3; clone_size: -; cdr3_length: 15; v_call: TRBV30; cdr3_nt: TGTGCCTGGAGTCAACTAGCGGGGGTCACAGATACGCAGTATTTT; cdr3_aa: CAWSQLAGVTDTQYF
d_call: -; j_call: TRBJ1-4; clone_size: -; cdr3_length: 15; v_call: TRBV5-4; cdr3_nt: TGTGCCAGCAGCTTAAGCCAAGGCCGGAATGAAAAACTGTTTTTT; cdr3_aa: CASSLSQGRNEKLFF
d_call: TRBD1; j_call: TRBJ1-3; clone_size: -; cdr3_length: 15; v_call: TRBV28; cdr3_nt: TGTGCCAGCAGCCTCTCAGGGGGCGTTGGAAACACCATATATTTT; cdr3_aa: CASSLSGGVGNTIYF
d_call: -; j_call: TRBJ1-1; clone_size: -; cdr3_length: 11; v_call: TRBV28; cdr3_nt: TGTGCCAGCAGTTTAAGGACTGAAGCTTTCTTT; cdr3_aa: CASSLRTEAFF
d_call: -; j_call: TRBJ2-5; clone_size: -; cdr3_length: 11; v_call: TRBV29-1; cdr3_nt: TGCAGCGTTTCCGGGAAAGAGACCCAGTACTTC; cdr3_aa: CSVSGKETQYF
d_call: TRBD1; j_call: TRBJ1-5; clone_size: -; cdr3_length: 16; v_call: TRBV2; cdr3_nt: TGTGCCAGCAGCGACAGGGACCCATATAGCAATCAGCCCCAGCATTTT; cdr3_aa: CASSDRDPYSNQPQHF
d_call: -; j_call: TRBJ1-1; clone_size: -; cdr3_length: 17; v_call: TRBV18; cdr3_nt: TGTGCCAGCTCACCACCTAGGGGCAGGACGGAGAACACTGAAGCTTTCTTT; cdr3_aa: CASSPPRGRTENTEAFF
d_call: -; j_call: TRBJ2-3; clone_size: -; cdr3_length: 15; v_call: TRBV6-5; cdr3_nt: TGTGCCAGCAGCTTAACGGGGGGCCCCACAGATACGCAGTATTTT; cdr3_aa: CASSLTGGPTDTQYF
d_call: -; j_call: TRBJ2-7; clone_size: -; cdr3_length: 15; v_call: TRBV7-2; cdr3_nt: TGTGCCAGCAACGTCCCGGGCCGAAGCTCCTACGAGCAGTACTTC; cdr3_aa: CASNVPGRSSYEQYF
d_call: TRBD1; j_call: TRBJ2-3; clone_size: -; cdr3_length: 16; v_call: TRBV19; cdr3_nt: TGTGCCAGTAGTATCGGGACAGGGGAGTACACAGATACGCAGTATTTT; cdr3_aa: CASSIGTGEYTDTQYF
d_call: -; j_call: TRBJ2-1; clone_size: -; cdr3_length: 17; v_call: TRBV4-3; cdr3_nt: TGCGCCAGCAGCGGGGGCAGGGGATGGAGGTCTTACAATGAGCAGTTCTTC; cdr3_aa: CASSGGRGWRSYNEQFF
d_call: -; j_call: TRBJ1-6; clone_size: -; cdr3_length: 17; v_call: TRBV4-2; cdr3_nt: TGTGCCAGCAGCCCCATTGGGGTTACAGACTATAATTCACCCCTCCACTTT; cdr3_aa: CASSPIGVTDYNSPLHF
d_call: -; j_call: TRBJ1-1; clone_size: -; cdr3_length: 12; v_call: TRBV30; cdr3_nt: TGTGCCTGGAGTCGGCGGGACACTGAAGCTTTCTTT; cdr3_aa: CAWSRRDTEAFF
d_call: -; j_call: TRBJ2-7; clone_size: -; cdr3_length: 13; v_call: TRBV6-6; cdr3_nt: TGTGCCAGCAGTCGGGACGGCTCCTACGAGCAGTACTTC; cdr3_aa: CASSRDGSYEQYF
d_call: TRBD1; j_call: TRBJ1-6; clone_size: -; cdr3_length: 14; v_call: TRBV2; cdr3_nt: TGTGCCAGCATGACAGGGGGATATAATTCACCCCTCCACTTT; cdr3_aa: CASMTGGYNSPLHF
d_call: TRBD1; j_call: TRBJ2-1; clone_size: -; cdr3_length: 16; v_call: TRBV11-2; cdr3_nt: TGTGCCAGCAGCCCCGTCGACAGGGGGGTCTACAATGAGCAGTTCTTC; cdr3_aa: CASSPVDRGVYNEQFF
d_call: -; j_call: TRBJ1-2; clone_size: -; cdr3_length: 14; v_call: TRBV5-1; cdr3_nt: TGCGCCAGCAGCAGAGGAGATGCTAACTATGGCTACACCTTC; cdr3_aa: CASSRGDANYGYTF
d_call: TRBD1; j_call: TRBJ1-2; clone_size: few; cdr3_length: 15; v_call: TRBV6-6; cdr3_nt: TGTGCCAGCAGTTACTCTTGGGGACAGGCCTATGGCTACACCTTC; cdr3_aa: CASSYSWGQAYGYTF
d_call: TRBD1; j_call: TRBJ1-6; clone_size: -; cdr3_length: 14; v_call: TRBV7-9; cdr3_nt: TGTGCCAGCAGCTCGGGACAGGGAAATTCACCCCTCCACTTT; cdr3_aa: CASSSGQGNSPLHF
d_call: -; j_call: TRBJ1-6; clone_size: -; cdr3_length: 15; v_call: TRBV27; cdr3_nt: TGTGCCAGCAGTTCCGTCGGGGGACCCTGGTCACCCCTCCACTTT; cdr3_aa: CASSSVGGPWSPLHF
d_call: -; j_call: TRBJ1-1; clone_size: -; cdr3_length: 13; v_call: TRBV18; cdr3_nt: TGTGCCAGCTCCGCAGGGTCGGACACTGAAGCTTTCTTT; cdr3_aa: CASSAGSDTEAFF
d_call: -; j_call: TRBJ1-1; clone_size: -; cdr3_length: 15; v_call: TRBV6-5; cdr3_nt: TGTGCCAGCAGTTACTCGAACAATGCGGACACTGAAGCTTTCTTT; cdr3_aa: CASSYSNNADTEAFF
d_call: TRBD1; j_call: TRBJ1-1; clone_size: -; cdr3_length: 14; v_call: TRBV18; cdr3_nt: TGTGCCAGCTCCCCGGACAGGACGAACACTGAAGCTTTCTTT; cdr3_aa: CASSPDRTNTEAFF
d_call: TRBD1; j_call: TRBJ2-7; clone_size: -; cdr3_length: 13; v_call: TRBV29-1; cdr3_nt: TGCAGCGTTGAAGGGGACAGACCCTACGAGCAGTACTTC; cdr3_aa: CSVEGDRPYEQYF
d_call: TRBD1; j_call: TRBJ1-2; clone_size: -; cdr3_length: 12; v_call: TRBV5-6; cdr3_nt: TGTGCCAGCAGCTTCAGGGGGGGAGGCTACACCTTC; cdr3_aa: CASSFRGGGYTF
d_call: -; j_call: TRBJ1-4; clone_size: -; cdr3_length: 13; v_call: TRBV30; cdr3_nt: TGTGCCTGGAGTGTTGGGTCCGGTGAAAAACTGTTTTTT; cdr3_aa: CAWSVGSGEKLFF
d_call: -; j_call: TRBJ2-3; clone_size: -; cdr3_length: 15; v_call: TRBV4-2; cdr3_nt: TGTGCCAGCAGCCAAGGTGGGACTAGCACAGATACGCAGTATTTT; cdr3_aa: CASSQGGTSTDTQYF